The clone carrying this T cell receptor (beta chain) was counted a few times. This record comes from a study of T-cell memory formation after mild COVID-19. The CDR3 covers 15 residues. Germline V gene sequence: CDR1 SGHRS, CDR2 YFSETQ. V was shortened by 1 base and J by 3 bases, with 12 bases between the two germline ends. TCRdb processed the 5' RACE reads anew with MiXCR; each CDR3 protein has one entry. Among 200,000 or so distinct CDR3 sequences listed, 7.5% to 10% were seen once. The rearrangement joins TRBV5-1 to TRBJ2-3, with a possible D match to TRBD2 (5 bases). The sequence came from a man aged 18 to 35 who had mild COVID-19 (a few samples of this study predate the infection). Cell type and time point are not known. The sequencing input was PBMCs or a T cell subset sorted from them (not recorded which). CDR3 sequence reads: CASSLRGGRTDTQYF. Written as DNA, the CDR3 is TGCGCCAGCAGCTTGAGAGGAGGAAGGACAGATACGCAGTATTTT.